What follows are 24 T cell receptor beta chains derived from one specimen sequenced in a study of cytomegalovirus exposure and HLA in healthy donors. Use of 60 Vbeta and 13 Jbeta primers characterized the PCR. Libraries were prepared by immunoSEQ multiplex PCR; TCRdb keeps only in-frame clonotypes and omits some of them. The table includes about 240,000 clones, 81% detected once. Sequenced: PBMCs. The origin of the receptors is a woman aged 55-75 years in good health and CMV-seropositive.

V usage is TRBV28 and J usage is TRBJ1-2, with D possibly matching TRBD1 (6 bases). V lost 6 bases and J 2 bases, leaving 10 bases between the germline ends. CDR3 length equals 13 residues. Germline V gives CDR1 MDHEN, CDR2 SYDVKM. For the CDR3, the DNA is TGTGCCAGCAGCCGAACAGGGAACTATGGCTACACCTTC. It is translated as CASSRTGNYGYTF.

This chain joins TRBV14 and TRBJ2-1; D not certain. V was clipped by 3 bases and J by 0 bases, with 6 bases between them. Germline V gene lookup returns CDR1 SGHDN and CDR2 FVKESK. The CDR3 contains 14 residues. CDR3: CASSHRVSYNEQFF. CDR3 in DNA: TGTGCCAGCAGCCATCGGGTCTCCTACAATGAGCAGTTCTTC.

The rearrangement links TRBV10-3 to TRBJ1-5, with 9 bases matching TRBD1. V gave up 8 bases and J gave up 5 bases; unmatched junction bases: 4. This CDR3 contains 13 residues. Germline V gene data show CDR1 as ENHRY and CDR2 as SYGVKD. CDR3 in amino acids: CAIGQGRDQPQHF. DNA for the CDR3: TGTGCCATCGGACAGGGGAGAGATCAGCCCCAGCATTTT.

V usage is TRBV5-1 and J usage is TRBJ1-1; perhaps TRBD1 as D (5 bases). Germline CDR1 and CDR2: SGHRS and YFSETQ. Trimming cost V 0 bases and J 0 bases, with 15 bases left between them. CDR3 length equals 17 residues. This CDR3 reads CASSLGLTGGMNTEAFF. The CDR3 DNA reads TGCGCCAGCAGCTTGGGTCTCACCGGGGGAATGAACACTGAAGCTTTCTTT.

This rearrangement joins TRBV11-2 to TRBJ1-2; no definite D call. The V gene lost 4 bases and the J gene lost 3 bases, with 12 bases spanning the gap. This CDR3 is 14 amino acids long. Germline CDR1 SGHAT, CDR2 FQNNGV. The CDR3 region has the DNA TGTGCCAGCAGCTACGGGTTCGGTGACTATGGCTACACCTTC. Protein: CASSYGFGDYGYTF.

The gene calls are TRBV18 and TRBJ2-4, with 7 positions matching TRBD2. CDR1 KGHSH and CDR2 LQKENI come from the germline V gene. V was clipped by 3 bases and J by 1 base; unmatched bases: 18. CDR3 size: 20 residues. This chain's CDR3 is CASSPRTYKGTIGAKNIQYF. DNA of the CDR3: TGTGCCAGCTCACCGAGGACGTATAAGGGGACTATCGGGGCCAAAAACATTCAGTACTTC.

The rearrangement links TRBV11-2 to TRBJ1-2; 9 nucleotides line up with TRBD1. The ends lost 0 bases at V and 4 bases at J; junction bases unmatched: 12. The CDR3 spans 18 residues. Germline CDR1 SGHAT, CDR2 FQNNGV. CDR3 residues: CASSLDPTGGSYSYGYTF. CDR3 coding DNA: TGTGCCAGCAGCTTAGACCCCACAGGGGGCTCATATAGCTATGGCTACACCTTC.

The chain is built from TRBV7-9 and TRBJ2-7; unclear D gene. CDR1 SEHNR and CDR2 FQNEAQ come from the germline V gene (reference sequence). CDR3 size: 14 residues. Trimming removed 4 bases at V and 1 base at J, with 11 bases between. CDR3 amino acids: CASSSTIYSYEQYF. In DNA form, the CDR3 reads TGTGCCAGCAGCTCAACAATATATTCCTACGAGCAGTACTTC.

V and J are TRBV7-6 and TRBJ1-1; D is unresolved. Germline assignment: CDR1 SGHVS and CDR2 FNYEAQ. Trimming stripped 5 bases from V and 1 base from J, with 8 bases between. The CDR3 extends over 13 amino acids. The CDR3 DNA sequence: TGTGCCAGCAGCACACGACAGAACACTGAAGCTTTCTTT. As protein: CASSTRQNTEAFF. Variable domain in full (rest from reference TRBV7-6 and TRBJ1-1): GAGVSQSPRYKVTKRGQDVALRCDPISGHVSLYWYRQALGQGPEFLTYFNYEAQQDKSGLPNDRFSAERPEGSISTLTIQRTEQRDSAMYRCASSTRQNTEAFFGQGTRLTVV.

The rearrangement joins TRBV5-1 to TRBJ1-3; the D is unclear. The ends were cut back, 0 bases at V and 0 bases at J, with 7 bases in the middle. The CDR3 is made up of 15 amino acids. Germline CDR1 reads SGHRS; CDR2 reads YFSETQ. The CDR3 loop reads CASSLAGGSGNTIYF. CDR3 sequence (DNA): TGCGCCAGCAGCTTGGCCGGAGGCTCTGGAAACACCATATATTTT.

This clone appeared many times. The CDR3 bases are TGCAGCGCCGTAGGGGCGCTGGACACCATATATTTT. Protein: CSAVGALDTIYF. The rearrangement uses TRBV29-1 and TRBJ1-3, with D maybe TRBD1 (5 bases). CDR3 length equals 12 residues. CDR1 and CDR2 from the germline V gene are SQVTM and ANQGSEA. V lost 7 bases, J lost 8 bases, and 15 bases lay in between.

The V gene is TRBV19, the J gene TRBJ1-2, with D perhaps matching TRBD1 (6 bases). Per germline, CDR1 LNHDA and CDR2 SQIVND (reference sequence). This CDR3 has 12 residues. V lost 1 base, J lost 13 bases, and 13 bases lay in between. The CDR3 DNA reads TGTGCCAGTAGTATAGCTTCGACAGGTCTCACCTTC. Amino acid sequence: CASSIASTGLTF. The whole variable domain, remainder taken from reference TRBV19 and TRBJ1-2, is DGGITQSPKYLFRKEGQNVTLSCEQNLNHDAMYWYRQDPGQGLRLIYYSQIVNDFQKGDIAEGYSVSREKKESFPLTVTSAQKNPTAFYLCASSIASTGLTFGSGTRLTVV.

CDR3 nucleotide sequence: TGTGCCAGCAGCGGATCAGGGAACACTGAAGCTTTCTTT. Amino acids: CASSGSGNTEAFF. V usage is TRBV9 and J usage is TRBJ1-1; no firm D call. Germline V gene data show CDR1 as SGDLS and CDR2 as YYNGEE. The CDR3 covers 13 residues. The V end lost 3 bases, the J end lost 1 base, and 7 bases lay between the germline ends.

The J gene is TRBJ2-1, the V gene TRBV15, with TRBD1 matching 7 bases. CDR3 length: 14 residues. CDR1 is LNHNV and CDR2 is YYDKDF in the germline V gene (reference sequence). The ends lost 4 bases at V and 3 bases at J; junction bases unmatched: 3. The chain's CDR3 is CATSKRDSYNEQFF. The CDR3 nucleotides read TGTGCCACCAGCAAGAGGGACAGCTACAATGAGCAGTTCTTC.

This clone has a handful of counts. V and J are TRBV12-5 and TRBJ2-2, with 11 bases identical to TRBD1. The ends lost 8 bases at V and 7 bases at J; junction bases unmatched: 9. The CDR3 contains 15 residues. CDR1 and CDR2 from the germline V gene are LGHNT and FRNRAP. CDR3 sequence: CASSPGQGVSGELFF. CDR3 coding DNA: TGTGCTAGTAGCCCGGGACAGGGGGTTAGCGGGGAGCTGTTTTTT.

The CDR3 region has the DNA TGTGCCAGTAGTGTAGCGGACTCCTACAATGAGCAGTTCTTC. This encodes CASSVADSYNEQFF. The chain links TRBV6-6 to TRBJ2-1; a weak D match, TRBD2 (6 bases). Germline V gene data show CDR1 as MNHNY and CDR2 as SVGAGI (reference sequence). This CDR3 is built from 14 residues. V lost 9 bases and J 0 bases, leaving 12 bases between the germline ends.

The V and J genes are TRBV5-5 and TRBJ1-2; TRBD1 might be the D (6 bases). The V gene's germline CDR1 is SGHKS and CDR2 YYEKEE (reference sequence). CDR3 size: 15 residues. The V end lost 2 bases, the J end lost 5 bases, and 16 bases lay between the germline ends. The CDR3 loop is CASSFQEAGAYGYTF. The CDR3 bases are TGTGCCAGCAGCTTTCAGGAAGCAGGGGCGTATGGCTACACCTTC.

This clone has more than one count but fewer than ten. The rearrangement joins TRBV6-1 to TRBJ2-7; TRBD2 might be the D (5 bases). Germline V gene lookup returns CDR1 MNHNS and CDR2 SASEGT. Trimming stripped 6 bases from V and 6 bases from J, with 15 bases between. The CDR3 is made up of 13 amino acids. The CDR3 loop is CASSPTREVEQYF. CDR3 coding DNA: TGTGCCAGCAGCCCGACGAGGGAAGTCGAGCAGTACTTC.

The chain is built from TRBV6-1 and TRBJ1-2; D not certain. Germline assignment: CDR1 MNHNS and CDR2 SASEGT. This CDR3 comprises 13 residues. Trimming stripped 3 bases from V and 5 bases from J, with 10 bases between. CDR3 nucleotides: TGTGCCAGCAGTGAGAGGCTGTATTATGGCTACACCTTC. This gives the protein CASSERLYYGYTF.

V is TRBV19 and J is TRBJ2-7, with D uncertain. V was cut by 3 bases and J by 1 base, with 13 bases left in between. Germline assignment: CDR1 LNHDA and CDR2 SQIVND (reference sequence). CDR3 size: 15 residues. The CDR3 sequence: CASSIGHLPSYEQYF. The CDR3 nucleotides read TGTGCCAGTAGTATCGGTCACCTTCCATCCTACGAGCAGTACTTC.

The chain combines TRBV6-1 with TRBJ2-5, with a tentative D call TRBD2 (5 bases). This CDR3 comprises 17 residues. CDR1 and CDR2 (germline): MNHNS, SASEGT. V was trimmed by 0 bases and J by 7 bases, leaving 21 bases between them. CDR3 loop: CASSEARTGGREGTQYF. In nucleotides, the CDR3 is TGTGCCAGCAGTGAAGCGCGGACTGGTGGGAGAGAGGGGACCCAGTACTTC.

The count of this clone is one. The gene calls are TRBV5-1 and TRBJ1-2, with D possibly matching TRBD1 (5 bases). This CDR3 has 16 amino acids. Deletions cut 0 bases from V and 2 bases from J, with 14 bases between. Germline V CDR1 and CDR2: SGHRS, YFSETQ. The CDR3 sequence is CASSLGTFNLNYGYTF. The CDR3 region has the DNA TGCGCCAGCAGCTTGGGGACATTCAACCTCAACTATGGCTACACCTTC.

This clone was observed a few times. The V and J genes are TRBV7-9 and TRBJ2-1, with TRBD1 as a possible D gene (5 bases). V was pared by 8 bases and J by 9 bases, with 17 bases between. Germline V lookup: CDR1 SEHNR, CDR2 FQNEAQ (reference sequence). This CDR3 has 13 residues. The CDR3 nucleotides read TGTGCCAGCGGGCAGGGAAGGTCGGGTGAGCAGTTCTTC. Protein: CASGQGRSGEQFF.

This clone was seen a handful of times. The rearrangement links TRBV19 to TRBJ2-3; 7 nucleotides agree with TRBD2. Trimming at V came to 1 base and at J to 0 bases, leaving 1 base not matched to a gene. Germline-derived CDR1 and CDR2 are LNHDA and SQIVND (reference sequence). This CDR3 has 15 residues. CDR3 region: CASSIVGGSTDTQYF. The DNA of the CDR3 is TGTGCCAGTAGTATAGTGGGAGGGAGCACAGATACGCAGTATTTT.